The 2 T cell receptor beta chains below come from one sample, sequenced in a study of T cells after somatic rescue of genetic block. The repertoire was sequenced with immunoSEQ multiplex PCR; TCRdb's copy has only in-frame clones and lacks some. The sample has some 90,000 clones, about nine tenths seen once. What was sequenced was peripheral blood mononuclear cells (PBMCs). The origin of the receptors is a woman under 30.

The J gene is TRBJ1-5, the V gene TRBV9; a possible D gene is TRBD1 (6 bases). The CDR3 totals 13 residues. Per germline, CDR1 SGDLS and CDR2 YYNGEE. Trimming took off 4 bases at V and 7 bases at J, with 12 bases between the two ends. In DNA form, the CDR3 reads TGTGCCAGCAGCTTGGGTAGGGGGCAGCCCCAGCATTTT. Translated: CASSLGRGQPQHF. The entire variable domain, with the rest obtained from reference TRBV9 and TRBJ1-5, is as follows: DSGVTQTPKHLITATGQRVTLRCSPRSGDLSVYWYQQSLDQGLQFLIQYYNGEERAKGNILERFSAQQFPDLHSELNLSSLELGDSALYFCASSLGRGQPQHFGDGTRLSIL.

The chain uses TRBV4-2 and TRBJ1-3; D unresolved. Trimming cost V 0 bases and J 0 bases, with 9 bases left between them. This CDR3 is 16 amino acids long. CDR1 is LGHNA and CDR2 is YNFKEQ in the germline V gene. The CDR3 sequence is CASSQESLISGNTIYF. CDR3 coding DNA: TGTGCCAGCAGCCAAGAGAGCCTCATCTCTGGAAACACCATATATTTT.